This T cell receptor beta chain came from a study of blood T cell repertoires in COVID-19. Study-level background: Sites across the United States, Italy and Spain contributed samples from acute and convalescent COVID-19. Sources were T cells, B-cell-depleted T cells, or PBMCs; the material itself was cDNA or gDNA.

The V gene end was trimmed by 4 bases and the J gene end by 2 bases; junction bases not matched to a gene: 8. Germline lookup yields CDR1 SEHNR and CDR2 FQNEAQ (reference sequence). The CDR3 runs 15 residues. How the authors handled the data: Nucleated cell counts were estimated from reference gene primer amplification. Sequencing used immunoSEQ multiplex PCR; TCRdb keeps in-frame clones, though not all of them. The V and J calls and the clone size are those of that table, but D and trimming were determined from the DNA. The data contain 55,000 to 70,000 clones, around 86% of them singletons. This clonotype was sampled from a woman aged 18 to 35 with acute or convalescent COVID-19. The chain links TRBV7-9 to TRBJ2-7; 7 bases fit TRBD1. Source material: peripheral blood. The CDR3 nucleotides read TGTGCCAGCAGCTCGACAGGGTCGAAGACCTACGAGCAGTACTTC. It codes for CASSSTGSKTYEQYF.